This T cell receptor (beta chain) was sequenced in a study of blood T cell repertoires in COVID-19. Produced via immunoSEQ multiplex PCR; TCRdb's table is partial and in-frame only. The table has over 200,000 clones, more than 75% seen once. The CDR3 is 16 amino acids. V gave up 0 bases and J gave up 7 bases; unmatched junction bases: 6. Germline V gene sequence: CDR1 SGHNT, CDR2 YYREEE (reference sequence). Sequencing was performed on PBMCs or T cells enriched from blood (not recorded which). This TCR was recovered from a man aged 18 to 35 who had recovered from COVID-19. The chain joins TRBV5-4 to TRBJ2-1; TRBD2 agrees at 11 bases. The CDR3 reads CASSLGQGLAGNEQFF. The CDR3 region has the DNA TGTGCCAGCAGCTTGGGCCAAGGACTAGCGGGTAATGAGCAGTTCTTC.